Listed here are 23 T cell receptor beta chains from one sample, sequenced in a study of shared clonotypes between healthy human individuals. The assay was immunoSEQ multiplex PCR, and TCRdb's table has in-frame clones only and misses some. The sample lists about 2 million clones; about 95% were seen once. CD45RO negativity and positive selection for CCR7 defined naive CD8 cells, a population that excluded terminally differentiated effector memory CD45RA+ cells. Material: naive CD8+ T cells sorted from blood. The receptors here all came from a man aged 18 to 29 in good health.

The CDR3 coding sequence is TGCGCCAGCAGCCCCTGGACAGGGGGAACAGATACGCAGTATTTT. It specifies CASSPWTGGTDTQYF. The J gene is TRBJ2-3, the V gene TRBV4-1, with 10 bases lining up with TRBD1. V lost 4 bases to trimming and J lost 3 bases; unmatched junction nucleotides: 4. The V gene's germline CDR1 is MGHRA and CDR2 YSYEKL. This CDR3 spans 15 amino acids.

CDR3 sequence: CASSPLVHLNQPQHF. The CDR3 DNA reads TGTGCCAGCAGTCCTCTGGTCCATCTAAATCAGCCCCAGCATTTT. The chain is built from TRBV28 and TRBJ1-5, with unresolved D. Trimming stripped 5 bases from V and 4 bases from J, with 15 bases between. This CDR3 is built from 15 residues. Germline loops: CDR1 MDHEN, CDR2 SYDVKM.

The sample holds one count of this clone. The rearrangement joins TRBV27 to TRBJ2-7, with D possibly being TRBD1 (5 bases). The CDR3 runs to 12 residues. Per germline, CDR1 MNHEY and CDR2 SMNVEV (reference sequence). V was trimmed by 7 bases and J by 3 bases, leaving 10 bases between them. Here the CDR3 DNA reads TGTGCCAGCAAAACAGGTAGCTACGAGCAGTACTTC. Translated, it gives CASKTGSYEQYF.

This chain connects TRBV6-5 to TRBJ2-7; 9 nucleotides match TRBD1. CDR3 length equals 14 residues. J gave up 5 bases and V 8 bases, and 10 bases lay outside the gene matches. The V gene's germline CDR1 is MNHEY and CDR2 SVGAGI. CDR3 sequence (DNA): TGTGCCAGCTGCCCGGGGACAGGGAGGAACGAGCAGTACTTC. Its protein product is CASCPGTGRNEQYF.

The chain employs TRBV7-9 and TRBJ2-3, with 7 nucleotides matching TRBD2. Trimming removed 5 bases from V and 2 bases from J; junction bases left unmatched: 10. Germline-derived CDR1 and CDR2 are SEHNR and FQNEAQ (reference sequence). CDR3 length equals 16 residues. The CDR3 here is CASSPPGGGITDTQYF. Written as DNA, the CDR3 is TGTGCCAGCAGCCCACCCGGCGGGGGAATCACAGATACGCAGTATTTT.

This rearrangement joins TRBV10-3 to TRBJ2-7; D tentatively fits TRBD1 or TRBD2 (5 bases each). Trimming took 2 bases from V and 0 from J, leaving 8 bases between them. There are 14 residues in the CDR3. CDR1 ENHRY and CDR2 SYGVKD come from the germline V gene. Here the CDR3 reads CAISEGGNSYEQYF. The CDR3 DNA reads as TGTGCCATCAGTGAGGGGGGAAACTCCTACGAGCAGTACTTC.

The CDR3 spells CASSDAYRSYEQYF. The CDR3 DNA is TGTGCCAGCAGTGACGCCTATCGTTCCTACGAGCAGTACTTC. This chain uses TRBV27 with TRBJ2-7; D unclear. The CDR3 totals 14 residues. Trimming removed 5 bases at V and 1 base at J, with 12 bases between. Germline lookup yields CDR1 MNHEY and CDR2 SMNVEV (reference sequence).

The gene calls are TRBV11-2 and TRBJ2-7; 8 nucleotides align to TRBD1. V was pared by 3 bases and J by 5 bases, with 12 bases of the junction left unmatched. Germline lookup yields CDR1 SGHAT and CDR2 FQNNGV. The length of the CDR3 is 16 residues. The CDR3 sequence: CASSFSLGQGANEQYF. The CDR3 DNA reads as TGTGCCAGCAGCTTCAGCTTGGGGCAGGGGGCTAACGAGCAGTACTTC.

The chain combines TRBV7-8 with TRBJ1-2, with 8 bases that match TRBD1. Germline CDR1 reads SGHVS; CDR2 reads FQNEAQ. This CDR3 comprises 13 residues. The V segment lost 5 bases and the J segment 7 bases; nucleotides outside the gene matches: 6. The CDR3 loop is CASSPGQGSGYTF. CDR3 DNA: TGTGCCAGCAGCCCCGGACAGGGAAGTGGCTACACCTTC. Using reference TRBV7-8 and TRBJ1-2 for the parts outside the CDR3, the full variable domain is GAGVSQSPRYKVAKRGQDVALRCDPISGHVSLFWYQQALGQGPEFLTYFQNEAQLDKSGLPSDRFFAERPEGSVSTLKIQRTQQEDSAVYLCASSPGQGSGYTFGSGTRLTVV.

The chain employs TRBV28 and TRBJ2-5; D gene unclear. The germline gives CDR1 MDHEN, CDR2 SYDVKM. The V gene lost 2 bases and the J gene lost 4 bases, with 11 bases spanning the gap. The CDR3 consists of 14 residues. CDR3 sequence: CASSLGLVGETQYF. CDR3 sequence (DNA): TGTGCCAGCAGTTTAGGTCTAGTTGGAGAGACCCAGTACTTC.

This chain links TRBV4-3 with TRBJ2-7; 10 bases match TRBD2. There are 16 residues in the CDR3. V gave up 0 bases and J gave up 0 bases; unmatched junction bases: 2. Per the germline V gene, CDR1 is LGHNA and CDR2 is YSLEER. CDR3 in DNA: TGCGCCAGCAGCCAAGACCCTAGCGGGAGCTCCTACGAGCAGTACTTC. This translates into CASSQDPSGSSYEQYF.

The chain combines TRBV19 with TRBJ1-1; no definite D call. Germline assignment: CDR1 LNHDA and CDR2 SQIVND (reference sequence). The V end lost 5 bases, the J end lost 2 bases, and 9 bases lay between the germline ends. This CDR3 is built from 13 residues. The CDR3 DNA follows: TGTGCCAGTAGTGTCGGCGTAAACACTGAAGCTTTCTTT. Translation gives CASSVGVNTEAFF.

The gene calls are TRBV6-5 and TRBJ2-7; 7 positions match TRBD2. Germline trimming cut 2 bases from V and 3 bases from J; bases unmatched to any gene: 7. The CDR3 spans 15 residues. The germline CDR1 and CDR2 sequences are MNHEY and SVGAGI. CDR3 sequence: CASSYGERGVYEQYF. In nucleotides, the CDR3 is TGTGCCAGCAGTTACGGGGAACGGGGGGTCTACGAGCAGTACTTC.

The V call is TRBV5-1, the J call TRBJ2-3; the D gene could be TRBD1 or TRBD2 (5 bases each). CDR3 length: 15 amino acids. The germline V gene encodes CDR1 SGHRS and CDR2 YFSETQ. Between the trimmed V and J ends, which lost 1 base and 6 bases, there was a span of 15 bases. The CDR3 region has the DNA TGCGCCAGCAGCTTGTTGGGACCCCCCCCTGATACGCAGTATTTT. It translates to CASSLLGPPPDTQYF.

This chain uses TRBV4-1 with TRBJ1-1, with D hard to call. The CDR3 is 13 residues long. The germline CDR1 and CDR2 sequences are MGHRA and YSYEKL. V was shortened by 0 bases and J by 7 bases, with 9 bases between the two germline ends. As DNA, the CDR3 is TGCGCCAGCAGCCAAGATTCTGAGGATGAAGCTTTCTTT. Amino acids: CASSQDSEDEAFF.

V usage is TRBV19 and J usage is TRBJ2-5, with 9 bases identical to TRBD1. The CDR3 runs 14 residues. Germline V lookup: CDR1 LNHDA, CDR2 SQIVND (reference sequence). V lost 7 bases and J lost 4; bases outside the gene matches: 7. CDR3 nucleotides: TGTGCCAGTACCCCGGGACAGGGTTTAGAGACCCAGTACTTC. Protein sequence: CASTPGQGLETQYF.

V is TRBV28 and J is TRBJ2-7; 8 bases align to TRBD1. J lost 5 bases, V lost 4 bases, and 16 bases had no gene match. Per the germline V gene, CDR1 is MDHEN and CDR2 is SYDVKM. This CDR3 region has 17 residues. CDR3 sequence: CASSSPVLTGAGDEQYF. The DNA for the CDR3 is TGTGCCAGCAGTTCCCCCGTACTGACAGGGGCAGGAGACGAGCAGTACTTC.

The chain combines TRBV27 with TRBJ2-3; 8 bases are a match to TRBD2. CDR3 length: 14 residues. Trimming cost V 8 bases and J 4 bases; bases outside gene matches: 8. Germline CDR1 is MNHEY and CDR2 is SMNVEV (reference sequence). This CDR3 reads CASRRGGWADTQYF. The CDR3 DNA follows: TGTGCCAGCCGCCGGGGGGGTTGGGCAGATACGCAGTATTTT.

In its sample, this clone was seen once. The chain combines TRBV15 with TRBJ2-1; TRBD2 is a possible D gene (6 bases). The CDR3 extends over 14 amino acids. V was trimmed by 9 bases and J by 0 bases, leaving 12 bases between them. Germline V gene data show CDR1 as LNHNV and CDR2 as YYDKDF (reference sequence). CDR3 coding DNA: TGTGCCACTTCGGAGGGGACCTCCTACAATGAGCAGTTCTTC. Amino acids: CATSEGTSYNEQFF.

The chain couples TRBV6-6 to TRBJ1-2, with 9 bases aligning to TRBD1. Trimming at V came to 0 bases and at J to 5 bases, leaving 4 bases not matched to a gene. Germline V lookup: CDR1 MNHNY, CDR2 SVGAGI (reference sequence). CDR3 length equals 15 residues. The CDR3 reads CASSYSGTGSYGYTF. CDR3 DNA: TGTGCCAGCAGTTACTCCGGGACAGGGTCGTATGGCTACACCTTC.

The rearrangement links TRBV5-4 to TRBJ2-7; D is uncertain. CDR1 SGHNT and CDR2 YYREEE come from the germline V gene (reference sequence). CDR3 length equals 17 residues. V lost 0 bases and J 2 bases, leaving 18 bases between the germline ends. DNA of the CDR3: TGTGCCAGCAGCTTGGCCGAAAGTAATATTAGCCCCTACGAGCAGTACTTC. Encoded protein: CASSLAESNISPYEQYF.

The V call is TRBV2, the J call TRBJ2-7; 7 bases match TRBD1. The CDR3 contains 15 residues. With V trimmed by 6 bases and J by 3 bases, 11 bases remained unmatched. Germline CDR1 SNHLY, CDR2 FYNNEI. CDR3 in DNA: TGTGCCAGCAGGGGAAGGGACAGTGAGGACTACGAGCAGTACTTC. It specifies CASRGRDSEDYEQYF.

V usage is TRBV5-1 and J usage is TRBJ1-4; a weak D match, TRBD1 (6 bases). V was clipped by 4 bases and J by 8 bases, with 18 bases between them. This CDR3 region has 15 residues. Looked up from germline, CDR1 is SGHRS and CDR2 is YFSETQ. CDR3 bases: TGCGCCAGCAGCCACTCGGACAGCCAAAAGGAAAAACTGTTTTTT. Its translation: CASSHSDSQKEKLFF.